The 27 T cell receptor beta chains in this list originate from one sample, sequenced in a study of a mutant IDH1 vaccine in newly diagnosed glioma. Their specific antigens are unknown. Documented time point: week 35, safety follow-up. Doses comprised 300 ug of mutant IDH1 20-mer peptide each, plus topical imiquimod. Assay used: immunoSEQ multiplex PCR; TCRdb lists only in-frame clones, some missing. The sample includes 60,000 to 65,000 clones, 80% to 90% of them seen just once. This material consisted of PBMCs, taken from a glioma patient whose treatment included an IDH1 peptide vaccine. These receptors all come from a man aged 40-50 years with glioma.

The V gene is TRBV5-6, the J gene TRBJ2-2; no firm D call. The ends were cut back, 0 bases at V and 1 base at J, with 10 bases in the middle. This CDR3 is 16 amino acids long. The germline V gene encodes CDR1 SGHDT and CDR2 YYEEEE. In DNA form, the CDR3 reads TGTGCCAGCAGCTTGGTCGTCTTGGGGAACACCGGGGAGCTGTTTTTT. This translates into CASSLVVLGNTGELFF.

J is TRBJ2-7 and V is TRBV28; D not resolved. The CDR3 spans 18 residues. Germline V gene sequence: CDR1 MDHEN, CDR2 SYDVKM. Trimming pared 3 bases from V and 7 bases from J, leaving 28 bases between. CDR3 residues: CASSFSLVPDRISLEQYF. The CDR3 DNA reads as TGTGCCAGCAGTTTTAGTCTAGTTCCGGACCGAATATCATTGGAGCAGTACTTC. The full variable domain, completed using reference TRBV28 and TRBJ2-7, is DVKVTQSSRYLVKRTGEKVFLECVQDMDHENMFWYRQDPGLGLRLIYFSYDVKMKEKGDIPEGYSVSREKKERFSLILESASTNQTSMYLCASSFSLVPDRISLEQYFGPGTRLTVT.

The chain links TRBV19 to TRBJ2-5; 9 bases map to TRBD2. V trimming: 3 bases; J trimming: 7 bases; junction bases outside the gene matches: 12. Germline V gene sequence: CDR1 LNHDA, CDR2 SQIVND (reference sequence). The CDR3 loop spans 16 amino acids. The CDR3 is CASSISSGGSIGTQYF. The CDR3 region has the DNA TGTGCCAGTAGTATCTCGAGCGGGGGGTCCATCGGGACCCAGTACTTC.

The chain links TRBV29-1 to TRBJ2-4, with D possibly being TRBD1 or TRBD2 (6 bases each). This CDR3 is 15 amino acids long. The V gene lost 0 bases and the J gene lost 8 bases, with 17 bases spanning the gap. CDR1 SQVTM and CDR2 ANQGSEA come from the germline V gene. CDR3 region: CSVEDPGAFAHIQYF. The DNA of the CDR3 is TGCAGCGTTGAAGATCCGGGGGCTTTCGCGCACATTCAGTACTTC.

This sequence joins TRBV2 and TRBJ2-3; D remains unclear. Germline values: CDR1 SNHLY, CDR2 FYNNEI. V was clipped by 6 bases and J by 3 bases, with 10 bases between them. The CDR3 consists of 13 residues. The CDR3 DNA is TGTGCCAGCAGGGCCCGATTTACAGATACGCAGTATTTT. Its protein product is CASRARFTDTQYF.

The chain joins TRBV2 to TRBJ2-7; tentatively, D is TRBD1 or TRBD2 (6 bases each). Trimming removed 2 bases from V and 5 bases from J, with 22 bases in between. This CDR3 comprises 17 residues. Germline loops: CDR1 SNHLY, CDR2 FYNNEI. DNA for the CDR3: TGTGCCAGCAGTGAATGGGATCCGCGGGACACCGGCCACGAGCAGTACTTC. Translating gives CASSEWDPRDTGHEQYF.

The chain carries TRBV15 and TRBJ2-6; D is ambiguous. The CDR3 is made up of 12 amino acids. Germline-derived CDR1 and CDR2 are LNHNV and YYDKDF (reference sequence). V was cut by 7 bases and J by 4 bases, with 5 bases left in between. The CDR3 nucleotides read TGTGCCACCAACACGGGGGCCAACGTCCTGACTTTC. Translating it yields CATNTGANVLTF.

The genes are TRBV5-4 and TRBJ2-1, with 13 bases fitting TRBD2. The germline V gene has CDR1 SGHNT and CDR2 YYREEE (reference sequence). The CDR3 extends over 16 amino acids. V gave up 3 bases and J gave up 9 bases; unmatched junction bases: 9. The CDR3 sequence: CASSSPRLAGGGEQFF. CDR3 bases: TGTGCCAGCAGCTCCCCTCGACTAGCGGGGGGAGGTGAGCAGTTCTTC.

V gene TRBV27 combines with J gene TRBJ2-7; TRBD1 might be the D (6 bases). V gave up 1 base and J gave up 1 base, with 17 bases separating them. Germline CDR1 reads MNHEY; CDR2 reads SMNVEV (reference sequence). The CDR3 is made up of 17 amino acids. Here the CDR3 DNA reads TGTGCCAGCAGTTTATTCCCCCTAAGGACAGCTTCCTACGAGCAGTACTTC. Translating gives CASSLFPLRTASYEQYF.

This chain uses TRBV21-1 with TRBJ2-5; TRBD2 is the table's D call and was not checked against the DNA. TRBV21-1 is flagged as a pseudogene. The CDR3 spans 17 residues. CDR3 in DNA: TGTGCCAGCAGCAAACCGCCTAGCGGGAAGGGCCCAGAGACCCAGTACTTC. Translation gives CASSKPPSGKGPETQYF.

This chain connects TRBV6-1 to TRBJ1-5, with D possibly matching TRBD1 (6 bases). CDR1 is MNHNS, CDR2 SASEGT, per germline. The length of the CDR3 is 15 residues. With 6 bases removed from V and 0 bases from J, the gap between germline ends came to 12 bases. The CDR3 is CASRPQGPSNQPQHF. DNA for the CDR3: TGTGCCAGCAGACCACAGGGCCCTAGCAATCAGCCCCAGCATTTT.

This clone was counted a few times. CDR3: CASSLGTSGGAETQYF. CDR3 nucleotides: TGTGCCAGCAGCCTCGGGACTAGCGGGGGTGCAGAGACCCAGTACTTC. The genes are TRBV4-2 and TRBJ2-5; 14 positions match TRBD2. This CDR3 has 16 amino acids. Germline CDR1 LGHNA, CDR2 YNFKEQ. The trim removed 4 bases at V and 4 bases at J, leaving 5 bases unmatched.

The chain links TRBV10-3 to TRBJ1-3; unclear D gene. Germline CDR1 ENHRY, CDR2 SYGVKD. V was trimmed by 4 bases and J by 4 bases, leaving 14 bases between them. CDR3 size: 15 residues. CDR3 DNA sequence: TGTGCCATCAGTGGACTGGACGTGGCCGGAAACACCATATATTTT. It encodes CAISGLDVAGNTIYF.

The chain has TRBV6-5 and TRBJ1-1; the D gene is possibly TRBD1 (6 bases). Germline CDR1 and CDR2: MNHEY and SVGAGI. The V end was cut by 2 bases, the J end by 6 bases, with 13 bases between. This CDR3 has 14 residues. This CDR3 is CASSYLGASAEAFF. The CDR3 DNA is TGTGCCAGCAGTTACCTGGGGGCATCGGCTGAAGCTTTCTTT.

The chain is built from TRBV7-2 and TRBJ1-1; the D is unclear. CDR1 is SGHTA, CDR2 FQGNSA, per germline. V lost 1 base and J 3 bases, leaving 9 bases between the germline ends. The CDR3 loop spans 14 amino acids. The CDR3 sequence: CASSLGWLYTEAFF. CDR3 bases: TGTGCCAGCAGCTTAGGTTGGCTGTACACTGAAGCTTTCTTT.

The chain recombines TRBV11-1 with TRBJ1-1; the match to TRBD1 covers 10 bases. V gave up 5 bases and J gave up 10 bases; unmatched junction bases: 4. Germline V gene data show CDR1 as SGHAT and CDR2 as FQDESV (reference sequence). This CDR3 is built from 12 residues. CDR3: CASSRDRGAAFF. Written as DNA, the CDR3 is TGTGCCAGCAGCCGGGACAGGGGTGCAGCTTTCTTT.

This clone appeared once. The chain joins TRBV7-9 to TRBJ2-7; 9 bases map to TRBD2. The CDR3 length is 16 residues. The V segment lost 5 bases and the J segment 3 bases; nucleotides outside the gene matches: 11. Germline CDR1 reads SEHNR; CDR2 reads FQNEAQ (reference sequence). The CDR3 coding sequence is TGTGCCAGCAGCCCGACCTCCGGGACTAGCTACTACGAGCAGTACTTC. Translation: CASSPTSGTSYYEQYF.

The gene calls are TRBV7-2 and TRBJ2-7, with D possibly TRBD2 on 6 matching bases. Germline V gene lookup returns CDR1 SGHTA and CDR2 FQGNSA. The CDR3 is 15 residues long. Trimming removed 1 base from V and 3 bases from J, with 13 bases in between. Here the CDR3 reads CASSLVPGEVYEQYF. CDR3 coding DNA: TGTGCCAGCAGCTTAGTCCCGGGAGAGGTCTACGAGCAGTACTTC.

This clone was observed once. V usage is TRBV4-2 and J usage is TRBJ2-1; possible D gene TRBD2, 6 bases. This CDR3 region has 17 residues. V was pared by 3 bases and J by 4 bases, with 19 bases between. Looked up from germline, CDR1 is LGHNA and CDR2 is YNFKEQ. CDR3 in amino acids: CASSQQPGGDLYNEQFF. In DNA, the CDR3 is TGTGCCAGCAGCCAGCAACCCGGGGGAGACCTATACAATGAGCAGTTCTTC.

As DNA, the CDR3 is TGTGCCAGCTCACCGGGACTAGCGGGGGCCTACGAGCAGTACTTC. As protein: CASSPGLAGAYEQYF. The chain has TRBV18 and TRBJ2-7; 14 bases are a match to TRBD2. With V trimmed by 3 bases and J by 2 bases, 0 bases remained unmatched. Germline V gene sequence: CDR1 KGHSH, CDR2 LQKENI. This CDR3 is built from 15 residues.

The chain couples TRBV7-2 to TRBJ1-4, with TRBD1 identical over 7 bases. The germline CDR1 and CDR2 sequences are SGHTA and FQGNSA. Unmatched junction bases numbered 5, after V lost 1 base and J lost 6 bases. The CDR3 covers 15 residues. CDR3 region: CASSLGGGAYEKLFF. In nucleotides, the CDR3 is TGTGCCAGCAGCTTAGGAGGGGGCGCATATGAAAAACTGTTTTTT.

This sequence joins TRBV19 and TRBJ2-1, with 9 bases matching TRBD2. Germline CDR1 is LNHDA and CDR2 is SQIVND (reference sequence). J was trimmed by 15 bases and V by 2 bases; bases with no gene match: 5. This CDR3 comprises 12 residues. CDR3 nucleotides: TGTGCCAGTAGTATATGGCGGGGGGGCCCGTTCTTC. Amino acids: CASSIWRGGPFF.

This chain joins TRBV9 and TRBJ2-1, with TRBD2 matching over 8 bases. J was trimmed by 13 bases and V by 0 bases; bases with no gene match: 6. Germline CDR1 and CDR2: SGDLS and YYNGEE. The CDR3 runs to 13 residues. CDR3 coding DNA: TGTGCCAGCAGCGTAGACGGGAGCGGGAGCCAGTTCTTC. Protein: CASSVDGSGSQFF.

The chain carries TRBV18 and TRBJ2-4, with a tentative D call TRBD1 (8 bases). Trimming shortened V by 1 base and J by 9 bases, and 19 bases separated the two germline ends. CDR1 is KGHSH and CDR2 is LQKENI in the germline V gene. The CDR3 runs to 16 residues. The CDR3 sequence: CASSPLTGGETVIQYF. Written as DNA, the CDR3 is TGTGCCAGCTCACCACTTACAGGGGGGGAAACCGTCATTCAGTACTTC.

CDR3 nucleotide sequence: TGTGCCAGCAGACCGACTAGCGGGGGGGAGACCCAGTACTTC. Translating it yields CASRPTSGGETQYF. This rearrangement joins TRBV27 to TRBJ2-5; 13 bases fit TRBD2. V gave up 6 bases and J gave up 5 bases; unmatched junction bases: 3. This CDR3 has 14 residues. Germline V gene lookup returns CDR1 MNHEY and CDR2 SMNVEV (reference sequence).

The rearrangement joins TRBV21-1 to TRBJ1-5. TRBV21-1 is a recognized pseudogene. This CDR3 has 13 amino acids. CDR3 DNA sequence: TGTGCCAGCACCCCCCGGGGCAATCAGCCCCAGCATTTT. Translation gives CASTPRGNQPQHF.

The V gene is TRBV7-2, the J gene TRBJ2-4, with D possibly matching TRBD2 (6 bases). Trimming pared 5 bases from V and 6 bases from J, leaving 17 bases between. The length of the CDR3 is 15 residues. The germline gives CDR1 SGHTA, CDR2 FQGNSA. CDR3 DNA: TGTGCCAGCAGCCGTGGACCTCCCGGGGGAAACATTCAGTACTTC. Protein sequence: CASSRGPPGGNIQYF.